A selection of T cell receptor beta chains follows, all from one sample in a study of blood T cells in healthy people across ages. MiXCR, applied by TCRdb to the 5' RACE reads, yields one record per CDR3 protein. The table shows roughly 1,500,000 distinct CDR3 sequences, with about 35% occurring only once. Sequenced input: blood. These receptors all come from a woman younger than 45 in good health. Both conserved end residues are part of each CDR3. The order of the fields is D gene, CDR3 length, V gene, J gene, clone size, CDR3 DNA, CDR3 protein. A D gene is named only where the DNA matches it firmly. Size is stated for part of the rows, as once, few or many counts, or as a class when the clone is expanded.

>NA|15|TRBV9|TRBJ2-3|NA
TGTGCCAGCAGCGTGGGGACTCTTAGCACAGATACGCAGTATTTT
CASSVGTLSTDTQYF
>TRBD2|15|TRBV11-2|TRBJ2-1|NA
TGTGCCAGCAGACTGACTAGCGGGAAAGCTAATGAGCAGTTCTTC
CASRLTSGKANEQFF
>NA|16|TRBV7-9|TRBJ2-5|few
TGTGCCAGCAGCTTACAGGGCAAGGGGAGACAAGAGACCCAGTACTTC
CASSLQGKGRQETQYF
>TRBD1|16|TRBV12-3/TRBV12-4|TRBJ1-1|few
TGTGCCAGCAGACGAGGACAGGGGGGTTTGAACACTGAAGCTTTCTTT
CASRRGQGGLNTEAFF
>NA|15|TRBV10-1|TRBJ2-3|NA
TGCGCCAGCAGTGGCGGCAGGGGGGAAACAGATACGCAGTATTTT
CASSGGRGETDTQYF
>TRBD2|19|TRBV2|TRBJ2-1|NA
TGTGCCAGCAGTTCCGGACTAGCGGGGGGCGTTATCAAGTACAATGAGCAGTTCTTC
CASSSGLAGGVIKYNEQFF
>NA|15|TRBV7-9|TRBJ1-2|many
TGTGCCAGCAGCCAGACATCGCCGGCGGACTATGGCTACACCTTC
CASSQTSPADYGYTF
>TRBD2|16|TRBV6-1|TRBJ2-1|NA
TGTGCCAGCAGTGAGAGCGGGAGTAATGTCTACAATGAGCAGTTCTTC
CASSESGSNVYNEQFF
>TRBD1|15|TRBV7-9|TRBJ2-3|NA
TGTGCCAGCAGTCGCGCGACAGGGAGCACAGATACGCAGTATTTT
CASSRATGSTDTQYF
>NA|14|TRBV2|TRBJ1-5|few
TGTGCCAGCAGTGAAGAAGGGGGCAATCAGCCCCAGCATTTT
CASSEEGGNQPQHF
>NA|14|TRBV12-3/TRBV12-4|TRBJ1-1|NA
TGTGCCAGCAGCCCGTCGAGGGGTACCACTGAAGCTTTCTTT
CASSPSRGTTEAFF
>NA|15|TRBV3-1|TRBJ1-5|NA
TGTGCCAGCAGCCAAACGGGACGCATGGATCAGCCCCAGCATTTT
CASSQTGRMDQPQHF
>TRBD2|14|TRBV3-1|TRBJ2-3|NA
TGTGCCAGCAGCCATGGGCGGGAGGAAGATACGCAGTATTTT
CASSHGREEDTQYF
>TRBD2|16|TRBV12-3/TRBV12-4|TRBJ2-1|many
TGTGCCAGCAGACTAGCGGGGGGAGGCTCCTACAATGAGCAGTTCTTC
CASRLAGGGSYNEQFF
>TRBD1|11|TRBV20-1|TRBJ2-7|NA
TGCAGTTCCGGGACAGGGTGGGAGCAGTACTTC
CSSGTGWEQYF
>TRBD2|12|TRBV2|TRBJ2-7|NA
TGTGCCGGGACTAGCGGATCCTACGAGCAGTACTTC
CAGTSGSYEQYF
>NA|15|TRBV2|TRBJ1-5|NA
TGTGCCAGCAGTGACGGCCAGTCCAGCAATCAGCCCCAGCATTTT
CASSDGQSSNQPQHF
>NA|17|TRBV3-1|TRBJ2-4|NA
TGTGCCAGCAGCCAAGAAACCCAGACTCTAGCCAAAAACATTCAGTACTTC
CASSQETQTLAKNIQYF
>TRBD2|17|TRBV13|TRBJ2-1|NA
TGTGCCAGCAGCCCCGGGTTGTACAGCGGGAGGGCCAATGAGCAGTTCTTC
CASSPGLYSGRANEQFF
>NA|14|TRBV20-1|TRBJ1-5|NA
TGCAGTGCGGAAAGAGCAGATAGCAATCAGCCCCAGCATTTT
CSAERADSNQPQHF
>TRBD1|17|TRBV28|TRBJ1-1|few
TGTGCCAGCAGTCCCCCCCGAGCAGGGGGCGTTTTCCGAGGAGCTTTCTTT
CASSPPRAGGVFRGAFF
>NA|15|TRBV9|TRBJ2-1|NA
TGTGCCAGCAGCGTAGCTGGCCTGGGGGCCAATGAGCAGTTCTTC
CASSVAGLGANEQFF
>NA|21|TRBV11-3|TRBJ2-6|NA
TGTGCCAGCAGCGGCAGGGTAGGGAGAAATAATCTTAGCTCTGGGGCCAACGTCCTGACTTTC
CASSGRVGRNNLSSGANVLTF
>NA|14|TRBV15|TRBJ2-5|few
TGTGCCACCAGCACCCCGGGGCCAGGAGAGACCCAGTACTTC
CATSTPGPGETQYF
>NA|16|TRBV11-2|TRBJ2-2|NA
TGTGCCAGCACTAGGGGAAGCTACGCGAACACCGGGGAGCTGTTTTTT
CASTRGSYANTGELFF
>NA|13|TRBV6-6|TRBJ1-2|NA
TGTGCCAGCAGTTCGGCGGCCGACTATGGCTACACCTTC
CASSSAADYGYTF
>NA|13|TRBV3-1|TRBJ2-7|few
TGTGCCAGCAGCCAAGTTCCGGGGAGCGAGCAGTACTTC
CASSQVPGSEQYF
>NA|15|TRBV20-1|TRBJ2-1|few
TGCAGTGCTAGAGTTAGGAGGCGGGATTACAATGAGCAGTTCTTC
CSARVRRRDYNEQFF
>TRBD2|15|TRBV7-2|TRBJ2-3|NA
TGTGCCAGCACCCGGGGCGGGGGGGCGAAAGATACGCAGTATTTT
CASTRGGGAKDTQYF
>NA|13|TRBV15|TRBJ2-5|NA
TGTGCCACCAGCAGTTCGGGGCGAGAGACCCTGTACTTC
CATSSSGRETLYF
>TRBD1|13|TRBV7-9|TRBJ1-2|NA
TGTGCCGGCAGCGACCAGGGGGCGCGAGGCTACACCTTC
CAGSDQGARGYTF
>NA|14|TRBV6-2/TRBV6-3|TRBJ1-5|NA
TGTGCCAGTGACAGGAACTATAGCAATCAGCCCCAGCATTTT
CASDRNYSNQPQHF
>NA|16|TRBV20-1|TRBJ1-1|few
TGCAGTGCTAGAGATGTTCGGACAGAAGGGAACACTGAAGCTTTCTTT
CSARDVRTEGNTEAFF
>NA|17|TRBV6-1|TRBJ2-1|NA
TGTGCCAGCAGTGAATCTGTTCGTTCCCCGCCTTTTAATGAGCAGTTCTTC
CASSESVRSPPFNEQFF
>NA|16|TRBV10-3|TRBJ1-2|NA
TGTGCCATCAGCGGTCATATGGGGGAAGGTGAATATGGCTACACCTTC
CAISGHMGEGEYGYTF
>NA|16|TRBV9|TRBJ1-4|NA
TGTGCCAGCAGCGTAGGGGACTGGAGTGCGGATGAAAAACTGTTTTTT
CASSVGDWSADEKLFF
>NA|11|TRBV20-1|TRBJ2-7|few
TGCAGTGCCGGTGGGGGGCACGAGCAGTACTTC
CSAGGGHEQYF
>NA|12|TRBV10-3|TRBJ1-4|NA
TGTGCCATCAGGGGGGAGGATGAAAAACGGTTTTTT
CAIRGEDEKRFF
>TRBD2|16|TRBV4-2|TRBJ2-1|NA
TGTGCCAGCAGCCAAGTCGGGTTAGCGGGGTTTAATGAGCAGTTCTTC
CASSQVGLAGFNEQFF
>TRBD2|13|TRBV20-1|TRBJ2-7|once
TGCAGTGCTAGAGACAGCGGGAGGCACGAGCAGTACTTC
CSARDSGRHEQYF
>TRBD1|16|TRBV7-9|TRBJ1-6|few
TGTGTCAGCAGCTTAAAGGGGGCAGGCGGGCGATCACCCCTCCACTTT
CVSSLKGAGGRSPLHF
>TRBD1|14|TRBV18|TRBJ1-2|NA
TGTGCCAGCTCACCAGGGACAGGGATGCCTGGCTACACCTTC
CASSPGTGMPGYTF
>TRBD2|17|TRBV20-1|TRBJ2-1|few
TGCAGTGTCCAGACTAGCGGGGGCTTCAGCTCCTACAATGAGCAGTTCTTC
CSVQTSGGFSSYNEQFF
>NA|15|TRBV28|TRBJ2-6|NA
TGTGCCAGCAGTTTAGATTTCGCTGGGGCCAACGTCCTGACTTTC
CASSLDFAGANVLTF